This T cell receptor (beta chain) was profiled in a study of neurological immune-mediated disorders. TCRdb redid the calling of the 5' RACE reads with MiXCR, one entry per CDR3 protein. The repertoire holds under 85,000 distinct CDR3 sequences, with around an eighth as singletons. Germline V gives CDR1 SGHVS, CDR2 FQNEAQ. The CDR3 is 19 amino acids. V trimming: 4 bases; J trimming: 0 bases; junction bases outside the gene matches: 14. This TCR derives from a woman between 45 and 65 years old in good health. Sample: PBMCs. The chain uses TRBV7-8 and TRBJ2-3, with 9 bases lining up with TRBD1. CDR3 region: CASSSLGTGSTISTDTQYF. The CDR3, as DNA: TGTGCCAGCAGCTCCTTGGGGACAGGGTCTACAATTAGCACAGATACGCAGTATTTT.